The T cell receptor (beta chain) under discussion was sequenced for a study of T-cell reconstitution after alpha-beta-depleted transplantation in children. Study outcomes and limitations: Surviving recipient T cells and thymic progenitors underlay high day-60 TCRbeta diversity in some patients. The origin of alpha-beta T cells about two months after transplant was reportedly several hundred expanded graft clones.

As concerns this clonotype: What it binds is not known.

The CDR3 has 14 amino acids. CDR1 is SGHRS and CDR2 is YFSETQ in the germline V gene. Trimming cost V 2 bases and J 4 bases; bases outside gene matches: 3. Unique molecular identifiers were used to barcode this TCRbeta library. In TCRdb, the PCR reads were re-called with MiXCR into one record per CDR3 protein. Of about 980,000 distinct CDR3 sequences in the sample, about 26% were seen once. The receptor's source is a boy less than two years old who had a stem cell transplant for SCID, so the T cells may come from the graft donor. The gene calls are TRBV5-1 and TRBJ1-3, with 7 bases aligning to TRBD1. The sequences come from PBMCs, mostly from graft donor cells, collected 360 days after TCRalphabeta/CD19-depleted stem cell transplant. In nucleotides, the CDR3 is TGCGCCAGCAGCTTCGGGACAGTCGGAAACACCATATATTTT. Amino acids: CASSFGTVGNTIYF.